These 25 T cell receptor beta chains were all obtained from the same sample, sequenced in a study of blood T cell repertoires in COVID-19 (TCRdb year 2020). Receptor amplification or capture employed the immunoSEQ multiplex PCR assay. TCRdb mirrors the immuneACCESS table, restricted to in-frame sequences. Some clones are absent from its copies; in checked studies, under half trace to an unresolved V gene, and the reason for the others is unknown. This sample has 380,000 or so clones in its table, and around nine tenths of those were observed once. The ten most abundant clones make up around 0.95% of the sample. The sequenced sample consisted of PBMCs or T cells enriched from blood (not recorded which). The source is a woman in her 30s with acute COVID-19.

Notes on this clone: A read error is possible here, since a much larger clone lies one base away. V gene TRBV5-8 combines with J gene TRBJ2-1, with 15 nucleotides matching TRBD2. Per the germline V gene, CDR1 is SGHTS and CDR2 is YDEGEE. The CDR3 totals 16 residues. V shed 4 bases and J 4 bases; nucleotides not matched to a gene: 3. This chain's CDR3 is CASSPGTSGGYNEQFF. CDR3 in DNA: TGTGCCAGCAGCCCCGGGACTAGCGGGGGGTACAATGAGCAGTTCTTC.

V and J are TRBV27 and TRBJ2-7; TRBD1 might be the D (5 bases). Germline V gene lookup returns CDR1 MNHEY and CDR2 SMNVEV (reference sequence). V was shortened by 2 bases and J by 5 bases, with 13 bases between the two germline ends. The CDR3 totals 14 residues. The CDR3 loop reads CASSLNQGFHEQYF. The CDR3 DNA is TGTGCCAGCAGTTTAAATCAGGGCTTCCACGAGCAGTACTTC.

The genes are TRBV5-1 and TRBJ2-5, with 9 bases identical to TRBD1. CDR3 length: 15 amino acids. Germline CDR1 and CDR2: SGHRS and YFSETQ. Trimming cost V 8 bases and J 4 bases; bases outside gene matches: 12. CDR3 protein: CASHQNTGGGETQYF. The CDR3 DNA reads TGCGCCAGTCACCAAAATACAGGGGGCGGAGAGACCCAGTACTTC.

V and J are TRBV4-2 and TRBJ1-1; 8 positions agree with TRBD1. The germline CDR1 and CDR2 sequences are LGHNA and YNFKEQ. V dropped 4 bases and J dropped 3; count of bases not matched to a gene: 13. CDR3 length: 17 residues. The CDR3 loop is CASSRTVLTGEDTEAFF. The CDR3 DNA sequence: TGTGCCAGCAGCCGAACCGTATTGACAGGGGAGGACACTGAAGCTTTCTTT.

The V and J genes are TRBV29-1 and TRBJ1-2; 9 nucleotides match TRBD1. Germline assignment: CDR1 SQVTM and CDR2 ANQGSEA. The trim removed 7 bases at V and 3 bases at J, leaving 6 bases unmatched. The CDR3 consists of 13 residues. The CDR3 nucleotides read TGCAGCGCTACAGGGGGCATAGACTATGGCTACACCTTC. This codes for CSATGGIDYGYTF.

Of note for this clone: A read error may produce the germline difference seen at one junction end. This chain connects TRBV2 to TRBJ1-3; the match to TRBD1 covers 8 bases. The CDR3 length is 16 residues. CDR1 and CDR2 (germline): SNHLY, FYNNEI. CDR3 coding DNA: TGTGCCAGCAGGGAAGATACAGGGGGAGTCGGAAACACCATATATTTT. It encodes CASREDTGGVGNTIYF.

This clone was seen only a few times. This sequence joins TRBV19 and TRBJ1-1; a weak D match, TRBD1 (5 bases). The germline CDR1 and CDR2 sequences are LNHDA and SQIVND (reference sequence). V shed 3 bases and J shed 11 bases, with 19 bases lying between them. There are 14 residues in the CDR3. The CDR3 loop reads CASSIRWGRADAFF. In nucleotides, the CDR3 is TGTGCCAGTAGTATCCGGTGGGGCAGGGCGGACGCTTTCTTT. Using reference TRBV19 and TRBJ1-1 for the parts outside the CDR3, the full variable domain is DGGITQSPKYLFRKEGQNVTLSCEQNLNHDAMYWYRQDPGQGLRLIYYSQIVNDFQKGDIAEGYSVSREKKESFPLTVTSAQKNPTAFYLCASSIRWGRADAFFGQGTRLTVV.

This clone was counted between two and nine times. The V and J genes are TRBV19 and TRBJ2-6, with TRBD1 as a possible D gene (5 bases). Germline CDR1 LNHDA, CDR2 SQIVND (reference sequence). V was cut by 4 bases and J by 2 bases, with 9 bases left in between. CDR3 length: 15 residues. In DNA, the CDR3 is TGTGCCAGTAGTACAGGGCCCCCTGGGGCCAACGTCCTGACTTTC. Translated, it gives CASSTGPPGANVLTF.

A remark on this clone: Other DNA variants within this sample encode the same CDR3. The rearrangement links TRBV12-3 or TRBV12-4 to TRBJ1-2; D might be TRBD1 (5 bases). Deletions cut 6 bases from V and 0 bases from J, with 8 bases between. CDR3 length: 13 amino acids. CDR3 residues: CASSPTANYGYTF. In DNA, the CDR3 is TGTGCCAGCAGCCCGACAGCTAACTATGGCTACACCTTC.

The chain couples TRBV29-1 to TRBJ1-4; D remains unclear. The CDR3 has 11 amino acids. Trimming left V 7 bases short and J 5 bases short, with 8 bases between. CDR1 SQVTM and CDR2 ANQGSEA come from the germline V gene. In DNA form, the CDR3 reads TGCAGCGCAACAGTCAATGAAAAACTGTTTTTT. It codes for CSATVNEKLFF.

The CDR3 nucleotides are TGTGCCAGCAGCTTATTTCCTAGGAGCCTAGCCAAAAACATTCAGTACTTC. It encodes CASSLFPRSLAKNIQYF. The chain carries TRBV7-3 and TRBJ2-4; the D is unclear. V was shortened by 2 bases and J by 0 bases, with 14 bases between the two germline ends. The CDR3 is 17 residues long. Per germline, CDR1 SGHTA and CDR2 FQGTGA. The variable domain in full, with the rest retrieved from reference TRBV7-3 and TRBJ2-4, is GAGVSQTPSNKVTEKGKYVELRCDPISGHTALYWYRQSLGQGPEFLIYFQGTGAADDSGLPNDRFFAVRPEGSVSTLKIQRTERGDSAVYLCASSLFPRSLAKNIQYFGAGTRLSVL.

The chain has TRBV7-2 and TRBJ2-1; a weak D match, TRBD2 (5 bases). In germline, CDR1 is SGHTA, CDR2 FQGNSA. V lost 6 bases to trimming and J lost 3 bases, with 15 bases between them. The CDR3 is made up of 15 amino acids. DNA for the CDR3: TGTGCCAGCAGTTCCCACGGACTGAGCTACAATGAGCAGTTCTTC. Translated: CASSSHGLSYNEQFF.

The chain employs TRBV24-1 and TRBJ2-2, with D possibly being TRBD1 (6 bases). The ends were cut back, 9 bases at V and 0 bases at J, with 13 bases in the middle. CDR1 KGHDR and CDR2 SFDVKD come from the germline V gene. This CDR3 comprises 15 residues. CDR3 sequence (DNA): TGTGCCACCCAATCGACAGGCCCGAACACCGGGGAGCTGTTTTTT. Protein sequence: CATQSTGPNTGELFF.

This chain joins TRBV7-3 and TRBJ2-2, with D perhaps TRBD1 (5 bases). The CDR3 loop spans 16 amino acids. CDR1 and CDR2 from the germline V gene are SGHTA and FQGTGA. V lost 4 bases, J lost 5 bases, and 17 bases lay in between. CDR3 bases: TGTGCCAGCAGCTCAGACCTAAGGGGTGGTACCGGGGAGCTGTTTTTT. Translating gives CASSSDLRGGTGELFF. Using reference TRBV7-3 and TRBJ2-2 for the parts outside the CDR3, the full variable domain is GAGVSQTPSNKVTEKGKYVELRCDPISGHTALYWYRQSLGQGPEFLIYFQGTGAADDSGLPNDRFFAVRPEGSVSTLKIQRTERGDSAVYLCASSSDLRGGTGELFFGEGSRLTVL.

The gene calls are TRBV19 and TRBJ2-4, with a weak D call TRBD1 (5 bases). This CDR3 is built from 17 residues. Germline CDR1 and CDR2: LNHDA and SQIVND (reference sequence). Trimming cost V 1 base and J 1 base, with 14 bases left between them. The DNA for the CDR3 is TGTGCCAGTAGTATAGTAACGGACAAGGGGGCCAAAAACATTCAGTACTTC. Amino acid sequence: CASSIVTDKGAKNIQYF.

The chain is built from TRBV6-2 or TRBV6-3 and TRBJ1-5; no firm D call. Germline CDR1 is MNHEY and CDR2 is SVGEGT. This CDR3 has 18 residues. V lost 0 bases to trimming and J lost 0 bases, with 15 bases between them. The CDR3, as DNA: TGTGCCAGCAGTTACTCGTTTATTCGAGGAAATAGCAATCAGCCCCAGCATTTT. It yields the protein CASSYSFIRGNSNQPQHF.

The chain carries TRBV12-5 and TRBJ1-1, with D perhaps matching TRBD1 (6 bases). V was shortened by 3 bases and J by 8 bases, with 7 bases between the two germline ends. The length of the CDR3 is 11 residues. Per the germline V gene, CDR1 is LGHNT and CDR2 is FRNRAP. CDR3 bases: TGTGCTAGTGGTTTCGACAGGGAAGCTTTCTTT. Translating gives CASGFDREAFF.

This clone was picked up one time. This chain's CDR3 is CASSQDRVGNQPQHF. The CDR3, as DNA: TGTGCCAGCAGCCAAGACAGGGTGGGCAATCAGCCCCAGCATTTT. The chain links TRBV6-2 or TRBV6-3 to TRBJ1-5; 7 bases are a match to TRBD1. This CDR3 contains 15 residues. With V trimmed by 6 bases and J by 2 bases, 7 bases remained unmatched. Germline loops: CDR1 MNHEY, CDR2 SVGEGT.

On this clone: Other DNA sequences within the sample encode an identical CDR3. The genes are TRBV27 and TRBJ1-1; D is ambiguous. The germline V and J ends were trimmed by 3 bases and 0 bases, with 8 bases remaining between them. This CDR3 is built from 14 residues. From germline, CDR1 is MNHEY and CDR2 SMNVEV (reference sequence). The chain's CDR3 is CASSFGGLNTEAFF. As DNA, the CDR3 is TGTGCCAGCAGTTTCGGCGGGTTGAACACTGAAGCTTTCTTT.

The chain combines TRBV5-1 with TRBJ2-2, with D possibly TRBD2 on 5 matching bases. This CDR3 spans 16 amino acids. Germline V gene data show CDR1 as SGHRS and CDR2 as YFSETQ. The ends were cut back, 7 bases at V and 3 bases at J, with 19 bases in the middle. The chain's CDR3 is CASASTFSVYTGELFF. CDR3 bases: TGCGCCAGCGCTTCAACTTTTAGCGTATACACCGGGGAGCTGTTTTTT.

V usage is TRBV3-1 (or the pseudogene TRBV3-2) and J usage is TRBJ1-2, with 7 bases fitting TRBD1. Germline lookup yields CDR1 LGHDT and CDR2 YNNKEL (reference sequence). J was trimmed by 5 bases and V by 6 bases; bases with no gene match: 9. The CDR3 extends over 14 amino acids. The CDR3 region is CASRVDRVGYGYTF. The DNA of the CDR3 is TGTGCCAGCAGGGTCGACAGGGTGGGGTATGGCTACACCTTC.

V gene TRBV5-1 combines with J gene TRBJ2-3; the D gene is possibly TRBD2 (5 bases). V was clipped by 0 bases and J by 5 bases, with 13 bases between them. CDR3 length equals 15 residues. Germline lookup yields CDR1 SGHRS and CDR2 YFSETQ. As DNA, the CDR3 is TGCGCCAGCAGCTTGGGTCGGGCCGCGGGAGATACGCAGTATTTT. The encoded protein is CASSLGRAAGDTQYF.

The chain employs TRBV27 and TRBJ1-6; D is possibly TRBD1 (5 bases). Per the germline V gene, CDR1 is MNHEY and CDR2 is SMNVEV (reference sequence). This CDR3 comprises 16 residues. V lost 3 bases and J lost 0, with 9 bases in between. The CDR3 bases are TGTGCCAGCAGTTTCAGGGCAAGCTCCTATAATTCACCCCTCCACTTT. It is translated as CASSFRASSYNSPLHF.

In DNA, the CDR3 is TGTGCCAGTAGTATGGTAGCTACCCACAATGAGCAGTTCTTC. Encoded protein: CASSMVATHNEQFF. The gene calls are TRBV19 and TRBJ2-1; D is unclear. Between the trimmed V and J ends, which lost 3 bases and 5 bases, there was a span of 11 bases. The germline V gene has CDR1 LNHDA and CDR2 SQIVND (reference sequence). The CDR3 consists of 14 residues.

The rearrangement links TRBV6-5 to TRBJ1-3; no reliable D call. V lost 6 bases, J lost 2 bases, and 5 bases lay in between. The V gene's germline CDR1 is MNHEY and CDR2 SVGAGI. This CDR3 spans 12 amino acids. The CDR3 sequence: CASRGAGNTIYF. Written as DNA, the CDR3 is TGTGCCAGCAGGGGAGCTGGAAACACCATATATTTT.